This T cell receptor beta chain was observed in a study of CXCR3-negative and CXCR3-positive naive CD8 T cells. Overall study findings and caveats: Both naive subsets, CXCR3-negative and CXCR3-positive, displayed similar TRBV-TRBJ usage, unlike memory cells.

About this clonotype: Its antigen is still unknown.

5' RACE that incorporated UMI labels was used to prepare the TRB cDNA libraries. TCRdb reprocessed the 5' RACE reads, with one entry per CDR3 protein and no DNA. Its clone listing holds some 130,000 distinct CDR3 sequences. The naive CD8+ gate required CD45RO-CCR7+CD27+CD95- phenotype. In germline, CDR1 is WNHNN, CDR2 SYGVQD (reference sequence). This CDR3 is built from 14 residues. V gene TRBV10-1 combines with J gene TRBJ2-2; TCRdb designates TRBD1, a call that cannot be tested without DNA. The sequence came from a human donor in good health. Some clones in this sample may be carry-over from other donors' samples. The material sequenced was naive CXCR3- CD8+ T cells from blood. Subset reported: CD45RO-CCR7+CD27+CD95- naive CD8+ T cells lacking CXCR3 (TNR3-). This chain's CDR3 is CASSEQGGTGELFF.